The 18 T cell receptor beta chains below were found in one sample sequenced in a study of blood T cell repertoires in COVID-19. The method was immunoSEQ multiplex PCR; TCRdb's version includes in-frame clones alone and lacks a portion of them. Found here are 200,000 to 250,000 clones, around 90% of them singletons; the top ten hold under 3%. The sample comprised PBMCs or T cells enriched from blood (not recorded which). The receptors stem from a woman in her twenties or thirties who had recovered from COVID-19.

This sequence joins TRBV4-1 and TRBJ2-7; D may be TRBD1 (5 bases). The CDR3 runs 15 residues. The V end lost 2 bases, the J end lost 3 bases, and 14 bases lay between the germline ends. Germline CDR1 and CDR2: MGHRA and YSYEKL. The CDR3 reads CASSQLDTNLYEQYF. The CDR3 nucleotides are TGCGCCAGCAGCCAATTGGACACCAACCTCTACGAGCAGTACTTC.

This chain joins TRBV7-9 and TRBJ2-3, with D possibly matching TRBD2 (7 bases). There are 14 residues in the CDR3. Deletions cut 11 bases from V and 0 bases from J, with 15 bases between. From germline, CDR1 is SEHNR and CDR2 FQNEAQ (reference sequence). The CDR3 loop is CAGSEGGSTDTQYF. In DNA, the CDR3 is TGTGCCGGTTCCGAGGGGGGGAGCACAGATACGCAGTATTTT.

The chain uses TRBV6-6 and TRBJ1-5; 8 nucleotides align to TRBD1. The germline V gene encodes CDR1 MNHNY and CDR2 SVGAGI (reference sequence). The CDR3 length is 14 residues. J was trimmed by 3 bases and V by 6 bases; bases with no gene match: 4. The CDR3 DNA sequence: TGTGCCAGCAGCGACAGGGGTGTCAATCAGCCCCAGCATTTT. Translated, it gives CASSDRGVNQPQHF.

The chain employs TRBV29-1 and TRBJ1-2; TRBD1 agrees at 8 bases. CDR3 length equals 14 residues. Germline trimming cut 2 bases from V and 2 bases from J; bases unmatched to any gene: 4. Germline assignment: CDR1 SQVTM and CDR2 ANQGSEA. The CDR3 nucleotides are TGCAGCGTTGAACCACGACAGGGGAACTATGGCTACACCTTC. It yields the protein CSVEPRQGNYGYTF.

CDR3 in DNA: TGCGCCAGCAGCCAAGGCGGGGGCTGGCAGTCCTATGGCTACACCTTC. Protein: CASSQGGGWQSYGYTF. The V gene is TRBV4-3, the J gene TRBJ1-2, with D perhaps matching TRBD1 (6 bases). The germline gives CDR1 LGHNA, CDR2 YSLEER. The CDR3 length is 16 residues. V lost 1 base and J lost 4, with 16 bases in between.

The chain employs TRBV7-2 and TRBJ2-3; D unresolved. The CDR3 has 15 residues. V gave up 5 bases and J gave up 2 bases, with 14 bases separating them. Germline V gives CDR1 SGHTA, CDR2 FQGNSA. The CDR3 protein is CASSALWSLTDTQYF. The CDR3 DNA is TGTGCCAGCAGCGCCCTGTGGTCACTCACAGATACGCAGTATTTT.

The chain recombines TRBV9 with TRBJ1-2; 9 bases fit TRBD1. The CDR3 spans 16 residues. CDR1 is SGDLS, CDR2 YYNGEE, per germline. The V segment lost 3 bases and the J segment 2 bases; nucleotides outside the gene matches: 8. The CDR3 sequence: CASSGNTGGPNYGYTF. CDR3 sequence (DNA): TGTGCCAGCAGCGGAAACACAGGGGGCCCCAACTATGGCTACACCTTC.

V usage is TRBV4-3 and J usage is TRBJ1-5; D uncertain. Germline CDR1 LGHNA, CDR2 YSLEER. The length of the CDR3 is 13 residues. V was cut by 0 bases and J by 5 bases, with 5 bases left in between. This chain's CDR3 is CASSQESYQPQHF. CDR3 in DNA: TGCGCCAGCAGCCAAGAATCCTATCAGCCCCAGCATTTT.

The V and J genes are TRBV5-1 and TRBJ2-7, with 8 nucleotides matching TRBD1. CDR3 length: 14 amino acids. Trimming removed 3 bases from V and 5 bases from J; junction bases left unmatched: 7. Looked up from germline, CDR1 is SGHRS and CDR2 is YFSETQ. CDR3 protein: CASSYMQGANEQYF. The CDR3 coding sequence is TGCGCCAGCAGCTATATGCAGGGGGCAAACGAGCAGTACTTC.

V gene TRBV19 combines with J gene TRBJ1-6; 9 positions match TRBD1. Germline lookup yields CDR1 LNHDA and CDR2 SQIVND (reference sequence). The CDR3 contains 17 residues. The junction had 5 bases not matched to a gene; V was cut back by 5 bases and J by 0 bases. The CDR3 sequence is CASSLTGGSSYNSPLHF. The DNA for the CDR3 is TGTGCCAGTAGTTTGACAGGGGGTTCCTCCTATAATTCACCCCTCCACTTT.

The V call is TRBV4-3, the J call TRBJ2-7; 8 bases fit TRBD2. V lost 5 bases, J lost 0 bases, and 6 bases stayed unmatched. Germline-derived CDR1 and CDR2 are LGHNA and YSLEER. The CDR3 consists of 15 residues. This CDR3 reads CASSARLAFSYEQYF. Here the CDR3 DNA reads TGCGCCAGCAGCGCCAGACTAGCGTTCTCCTACGAGCAGTACTTC.

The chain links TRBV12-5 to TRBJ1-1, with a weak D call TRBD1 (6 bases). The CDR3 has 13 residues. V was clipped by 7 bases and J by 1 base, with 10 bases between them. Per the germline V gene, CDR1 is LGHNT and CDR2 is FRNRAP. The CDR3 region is CASAQQGNTEAFF. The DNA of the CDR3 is TGTGCTAGTGCACAACAGGGGAACACTGAAGCTTTCTTT.

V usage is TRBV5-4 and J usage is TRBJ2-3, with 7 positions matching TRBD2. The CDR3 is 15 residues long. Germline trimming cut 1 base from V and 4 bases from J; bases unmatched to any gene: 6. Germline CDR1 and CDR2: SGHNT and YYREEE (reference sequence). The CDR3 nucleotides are TGTGCCAGCAGCTTGAGTGGGGCGGGGGCAGATACGCAGTATTTT. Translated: CASSLSGAGADTQYF.

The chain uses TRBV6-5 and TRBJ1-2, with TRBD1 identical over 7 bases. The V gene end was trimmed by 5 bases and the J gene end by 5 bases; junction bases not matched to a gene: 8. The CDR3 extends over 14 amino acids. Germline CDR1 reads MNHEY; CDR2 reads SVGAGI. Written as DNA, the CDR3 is TGTGCCAGCAGTCACACAGGGGATTTTTATGGCTACACCTTC. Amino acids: CASSHTGDFYGYTF.

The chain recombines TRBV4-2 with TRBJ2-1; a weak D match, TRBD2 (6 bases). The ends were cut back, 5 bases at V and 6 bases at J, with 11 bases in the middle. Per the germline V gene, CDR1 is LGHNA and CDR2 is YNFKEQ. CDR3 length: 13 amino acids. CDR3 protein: CASSEGLPNEQFF. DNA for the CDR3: TGTGCCAGCAGCGAGGGACTTCCCAATGAGCAGTTCTTC.

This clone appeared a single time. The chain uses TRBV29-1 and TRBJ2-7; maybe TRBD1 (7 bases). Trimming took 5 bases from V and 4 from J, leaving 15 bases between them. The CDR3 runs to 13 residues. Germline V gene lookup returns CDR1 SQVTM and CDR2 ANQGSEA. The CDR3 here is CSVWAGGPYEQYF. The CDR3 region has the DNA TGCAGCGTTTGGGCAGGGGGGCCTTACGAGCAGTACTTC.

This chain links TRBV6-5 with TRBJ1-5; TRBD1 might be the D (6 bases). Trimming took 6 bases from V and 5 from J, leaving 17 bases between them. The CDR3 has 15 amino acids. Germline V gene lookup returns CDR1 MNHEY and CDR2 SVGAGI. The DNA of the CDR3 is TGTGCCAGCAGAACCGGACAGAGCTTCGATCAGCCCCAGCATTTT. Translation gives CASRTGQSFDQPQHF.

The CDR3 coding sequence is TGTGCCAGCAGTTACCTTCAGGGGCTGGCAGATACGCAGTATTTT. Translating gives CASSYLQGLADTQYF. The genes are TRBV6-2 or TRBV6-3 and TRBJ2-3; possibly TRBD1 for D (6 bases). The CDR3 loop spans 15 amino acids. Germline values: CDR1 MNHEY, CDR2 SVGEGT. Trimming cost V 2 bases and J 4 bases, with 13 bases left between them.